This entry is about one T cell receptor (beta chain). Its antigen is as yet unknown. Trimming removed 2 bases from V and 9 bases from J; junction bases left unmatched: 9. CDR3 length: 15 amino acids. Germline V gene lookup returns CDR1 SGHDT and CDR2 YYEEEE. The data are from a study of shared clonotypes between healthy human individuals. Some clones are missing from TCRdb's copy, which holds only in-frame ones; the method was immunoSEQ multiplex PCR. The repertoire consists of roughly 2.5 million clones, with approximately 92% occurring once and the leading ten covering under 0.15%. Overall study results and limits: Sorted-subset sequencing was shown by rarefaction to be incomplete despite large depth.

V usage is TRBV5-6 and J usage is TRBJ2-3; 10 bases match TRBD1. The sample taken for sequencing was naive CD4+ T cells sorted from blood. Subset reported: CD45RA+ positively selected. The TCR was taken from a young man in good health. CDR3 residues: CASSLEDRGTGTQYF. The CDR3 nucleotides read TGTGCCAGCAGCTTAGAGGACAGGGGGACAGGGACGCAGTATTTT.